This T cell receptor (beta chain) appears in the sequencing data of a study of blood T cells in healthy people across ages. Study-level results: Those diversity estimates obtained from one million T cells were thought to be underestimates. Possibly confounding the expanded clonotype changes was the fact that donor CMV status was unknown.

From germline, CDR1 is KGHSH and CDR2 LQKENI. The CDR3 runs to 17 residues. Trimming at V came to 1 base and at J to 4 bases, leaving 11 bases not matched to a gene. Combining a sample-barcoded 5' primer with a J-beta primer mix, a second PCR ran for roughly 6 to 12 cycles. Researchers report that a template-switch adaptor with 12 random nucleotides tagged each cDNA molecule. At least 3 million CDR3-containing paired-end reads were obtained per sample. TCRdb re-analysed the 5' RACE reads in MiXCR, keeping a single row per CDR3 protein. The sample shows approximately 810,000 distinct CDR3 sequences, roughly 26% of them seen only once. A few counts support this clonotype. Its specificity is not known.

The clonotype originates from a woman of 80 years or more in good health. Sequenced: blood. This chain connects TRBV18 to TRBJ2-3; TRBD1 matches at 7 bases. Here the CDR3 reads CASSPQETGSVADTQYF. Written as DNA, the CDR3 is TGTGCCAGCTCACCACAGGAGACAGGGAGTGTCGCAGATACGCAGTATTTT.